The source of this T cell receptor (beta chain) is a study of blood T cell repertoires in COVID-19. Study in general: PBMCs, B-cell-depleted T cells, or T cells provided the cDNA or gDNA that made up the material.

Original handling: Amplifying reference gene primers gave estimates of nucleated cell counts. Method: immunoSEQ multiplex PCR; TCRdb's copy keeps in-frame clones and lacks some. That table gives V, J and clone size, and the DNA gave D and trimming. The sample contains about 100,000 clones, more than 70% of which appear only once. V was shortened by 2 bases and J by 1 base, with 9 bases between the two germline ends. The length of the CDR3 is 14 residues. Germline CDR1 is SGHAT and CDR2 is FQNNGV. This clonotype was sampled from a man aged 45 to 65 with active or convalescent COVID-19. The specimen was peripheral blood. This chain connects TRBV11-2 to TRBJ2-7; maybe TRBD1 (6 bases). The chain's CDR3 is CASSLNQGSYEQYF. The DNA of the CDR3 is TGTGCCAGCAGCTTAAACCAGGGGTCCTACGAGCAGTACTTC.